The next 13 T cell receptor beta chains were all read from a single sample in a study of spatial heterogeneity in lung cancer. MiXCR, run by TCRdb on the 5' RACE reads, gives a single entry per CDR3 protein. The table lists about 90,000 distinct CDR3 sequences, around 9% of them singletons. Time point denoted: sample taken at primary tumor resection. No cells were sorted before sequencing. The whole RNA sequenced was extracted from tumor, nontumor lung or frozen PBMC. Sequences were derived from PBMCs, sampled at surgery. The receptors derive from a male donor with early-stage non-small cell lung cancer.

This clonotype was detected a few times. The chain recombines TRBV4-3 with TRBJ2-3; 10 nucleotides match TRBD2. After removal of 0 bases from V and 1 base from J, the junction contained 13 bases not matched to a gene. Germline loops: CDR1 LGHNA, CDR2 YSLEER. The length of the CDR3 is 20 residues. The CDR3, as DNA: TGCGCCAGCAGCCAAGACCCCCTAGCGGGGGCGAATAAGGGCACAGATACGCAGTATTTT. This sequence encodes CASSQDPLAGANKGTDTQYF.

This clonotype was counted ten times or more. The CDR3 protein is CASRPAGPEAFF. CDR3 sequence (DNA): TGTGCCAGCAGACCCGCTGGGCCTGAAGCTTTCTTT. This chain links TRBV6-6 with TRBJ1-1; D not resolved. The germline V gene has CDR1 MNHNY and CDR2 SVGAGI (reference sequence). The CDR3 covers 12 residues. Trimming took off 6 bases at V and 6 bases at J, with 11 bases between the two ends.

At least ten counts were recorded for this clonotype. The J gene is TRBJ2-3, the V gene TRBV12-3 or TRBV12-4; 9 nucleotides align to TRBD2. With 1 base clipped from V and 2 bases from J, the junction kept 1 base outside the gene matches. CDR3 size: 15 residues. Written as DNA, the CDR3 is TGTGCCAGCAGTTTAGGACTAGCGGCCACAGATACGCAGTATTTT. It translates to CASSLGLAATDTQYF.

The chain recombines TRBV20-1 with TRBJ2-1, with D possibly being TRBD1 or TRBD2 (5 bases each). The germline gives CDR1 DFQATT, CDR2 SNEGSKA (reference sequence). This CDR3 is built from 13 residues. V shed 3 bases and J shed 6 bases, with 12 bases lying between them. The CDR3 loop is CSASRRDGNEQFF. For the CDR3, the DNA is TGCAGTGCTAGCAGAAGGGACGGCAATGAGCAGTTCTTC.

Ten or more counts support this clonotype. CDR3 protein: CASRRGGAPGANVLTF. CDR3 sequence (DNA): TGTGCCAGCAGAAGGGGAGGGGCCCCTGGGGCCAACGTCCTGACTTTC. The chain employs TRBV28 and TRBJ2-6; 7 bases match TRBD2. Germline V CDR1 and CDR2: MDHEN, SYDVKM. The CDR3 is made up of 16 amino acids. V dropped 6 bases and J dropped 2; count of bases not matched to a gene: 7.

The genes are TRBV20-1 and TRBJ2-3; D possibly corresponds to TRBD1 (5 bases). The CDR3 runs to 13 residues. The germline V and J ends were trimmed by 3 bases and 2 bases, with 9 bases remaining between them. The V gene's germline CDR1 is DFQATT and CDR2 SNEGSKA (reference sequence). The CDR3 DNA reads as TGCAGTGCTAGTTCAGGGATCACAGATACGCAGTATTTT. Its protein is CSASSGITDTQYF.

The gene calls are TRBV7-3 and TRBJ2-3; D is uncertain. This CDR3 contains 14 residues. The V and J ends lost 2 bases and 0 bases respectively, with 6 bases between them. Germline CDR1 SGHTA, CDR2 FQGTGA. The DNA for the CDR3 is TGTGCCAGCAGCTTAGGGCCAAGCACAGATACGCAGTATTTT. As protein: CASSLGPSTDTQYF.

This clonotype was seen repeatedly, ten times or more. The J gene is TRBJ1-5, the V gene TRBV27; TRBD1 agrees at 9 bases. In germline, CDR1 is MNHEY, CDR2 SMNVEV (reference sequence). V lost 8 bases, J lost 4 bases, and 9 bases stayed unmatched. CDR3 size: 15 residues. In nucleotides, the CDR3 is TGTGCCAGCGAAGGCGGGACAGGGATGAATCAGCCCCAGCATTTT. Amino acid sequence: CASEGGTGMNQPQHF.

At least ten counts were recorded for this clonotype. V is TRBV5-1 and J is TRBJ2-5; 8 bases line up with TRBD1. Germline V gene lookup returns CDR1 SGHRS and CDR2 YFSETQ. V gave up 4 bases and J gave up 5 bases; unmatched junction bases: 7. CDR3 length: 14 residues. CDR3 nucleotides: TGCGCCAGCAGCGATCAGGGGGCCGGGGAGACCCAGTACTTC. Its translation: CASSDQGAGETQYF.

The V and J genes are TRBV5-1 and TRBJ2-2; 9 bases agree with TRBD2. The CDR3 length is 16 residues. V was pared by 4 bases and J by 4 bases, with 8 bases of the junction left unmatched. Per germline, CDR1 SGHRS and CDR2 YFSETQ. This chain's CDR3 is CASSQKAGGSTGELFF. CDR3 in DNA: TGCGCCAGCAGCCAGAAAGCGGGAGGTAGCACCGGGGAGCTGTTTTTT.

The CDR3 bases are TGTGCCAGCAAGGCTAGCGGGGCGGGCTACAATGAGCAGTTCTTC. This translates into CASKASGAGYNEQFF. The chain has TRBV27 and TRBJ2-1; 9 nucleotides agree with TRBD2. V trimming: 7 bases; J trimming: 3 bases; junction bases outside the gene matches: 7. This CDR3 contains 15 residues. Germline CDR1 MNHEY, CDR2 SMNVEV (reference sequence).

This clonotype was seen more than once but under ten times. DNA of the CDR3: TGCGCCAGCAGCTTGATGGGTACCTCCTACGAGCAGTACTTC. It codes for CASSLMGTSYEQYF. The chain has TRBV5-1 and TRBJ2-7, with unresolved D. The CDR3 consists of 14 residues. The germline V gene encodes CDR1 SGHRS and CDR2 YFSETQ. V was pared by 1 base and J by 0 bases, with 8 bases between.

This clonotype has at least ten counts. The CDR3 DNA sequence: TGCAGCGTTTCTATCTCCTACGAGCAGTACTTC. Translation gives CSVSISYEQYF. The V call is TRBV29-1, the J call TRBJ2-7, with D hard to call. V was shortened by 5 bases and J by 0 bases, with 5 bases between the two germline ends. This CDR3 contains 11 residues. Germline assignment: CDR1 SQVTM and CDR2 ANQGSEA.